A single sample gave rise to the 9 T cell receptor beta chains below, sequenced in a study of CD8+CD57+ T cells in acquired aplastic anemia. Profiling that covered TCR beta VDJ and CDR3 relied on genomic DNA as its template. TCRdb used MiXCR to reprocess the reads, holding one entry per CDR3 protein. The data contain around 400,000 distinct CDR3 sequences, roughly 68% of them singletons. Sequencing was done on a sample of sorted CD4+, CD8+, or CD8+CD57+ T cells (not recorded which) from PBMCs. These receptors were taken from a human donor in good health, serving as a control.

Comments on this clonotype: Lacking the conserved final phenylalanine or tryptophan, this CDR3 likely reflects a read error. It is unclear where the CDR3 begins or ends on the DNA, so no DNA is shown, and the CDR3 is as TCRdb lists it. The V gene is TRBV7-3, the J gene TRBJ1-1; the table's D call TRBD1 went unverified against the DNA. From germline, CDR1 is SGHTA and CDR2 FQGTGA. The CDR3 is 14 amino acids long, termini counted. Here the CDR3 reads CASSLGTGDGYTFV.

This clonotype was observed at least ten times. The chain employs TRBV4-3 and TRBJ2-3, with unresolved D. Trimming shortened V by 4 bases and J by 5 bases, and 13 bases separated the two germline ends. Germline loops: CDR1 LGHNA, CDR2 YSLEER. The CDR3 length is 14 residues. CDR3 residues: CASSPRPDGDTQYF. The CDR3, as DNA: TGCGCCAGCAGCCCGCGTCCAGACGGAGATACGCAGTATTTT.

This clonotype was observed many times. V is TRBV14 and J is TRBJ1-6; no reliable D call. Germline loops: CDR1 SGHDN, CDR2 FVKESK. Trimming took 3 bases from V and 6 from J, leaving 6 bases between them. The CDR3 length is 13 residues. The CDR3 sequence is CASSQNLNSPLHF. The CDR3 nucleotides read TGTGCCAGCAGCCAGAATCTTAATTCACCCCTCCACTTT.

This clonotype was seen a single time. The chain carries TRBV5-1 and TRBJ2-7, with D tentatively TRBD1 (5 bases). Per the germline V gene, CDR1 is SGHRS and CDR2 is YFSETQ. The CDR3 has 14 amino acids. V lost 5 bases, J lost 6 bases, and 18 bases lay in between. CDR3 nucleotide sequence: TGCGCCAGCAGTTCGAAAAGGGGCTATTTCGAGCAGTACTTC. Translation gives CASSSKRGYFEQYF.

The rearrangement uses TRBV20-1 and TRBJ2-3; the D gene is possibly TRBD1 (6 bases). Trimming took 2 bases from V and 7 from J, leaving 16 bases between them. Per germline, CDR1 DFQATT and CDR2 SNEGSKA (reference sequence). The CDR3 spans 14 residues. The CDR3 region is CSARWARGGNTQYF. CDR3 DNA sequence: TGCAGTGCTAGATGGGCCAGGGGCGGCAATACGCAGTATTTT.

In regard to this clonotype: Compared with germline, one end of the junction differs, possibly owing to a read error. The chain is built from TRBV9 and TRBJ1-4; D call uncertain. This CDR3 contains 14 residues. In germline, CDR1 is SGDLS, CDR2 YYNGEE. The DNA for the CDR3 is TGTGCCAGCAGCGTGAGCCCGACGTATGAAACACTGTTTTTT. Translated: CASSVSPTYETLFF.

A remark on this clonotype: With a much larger clone just one base away, this may be a read error. This likely comes from a read error, as the CDR3 has no conserved phenylalanine or tryptophan at its end. The chain joins TRBV12-3 or TRBV12-4 to TRBJ2-5; a possible D gene is TRBD2 (5 bases). The V end lost 3 bases, the J end lost 5 bases, and 16 bases lay between the germline ends. The CDR3 is 15 residues long. CDR3: CASSFLAAAWETQYS. The CDR3 DNA follows: TGTGCCAGCAGTTTTCTTGCAGCGGCCTGGGAGACCCAGTACTCC.

On this clonotype: The junction departs from the called germline gene at one end, perhaps through a read error. The chain carries TRBV5-1 and TRBJ2-3, with 7 bases matching TRBD1. CDR3 length equals 16 residues. Germline values: CDR1 SGHRS, CDR2 YFSETQ. The CDR3 bases are TGTGCCAGCAGCTTGAAACGAGGGGGCGCGGGAGATACGCAGTATTTT. Translation: CASSLKRGGAGDTQYF.

This clonotype has a handful of counts. The V gene is TRBV10-3, the J gene TRBJ2-3, with no clear D. The ends were cut back, 2 bases at V and 2 bases at J, with 14 bases in the middle. This CDR3 comprises 16 residues. Germline CDR1 ENHRY, CDR2 SYGVKD. In DNA form, the CDR3 reads TGTGCCATCAGTGAGAGGGCTTTTATACTCACAGATACGCAGTATTTT. Protein sequence: CAISERAFILTDTQYF.